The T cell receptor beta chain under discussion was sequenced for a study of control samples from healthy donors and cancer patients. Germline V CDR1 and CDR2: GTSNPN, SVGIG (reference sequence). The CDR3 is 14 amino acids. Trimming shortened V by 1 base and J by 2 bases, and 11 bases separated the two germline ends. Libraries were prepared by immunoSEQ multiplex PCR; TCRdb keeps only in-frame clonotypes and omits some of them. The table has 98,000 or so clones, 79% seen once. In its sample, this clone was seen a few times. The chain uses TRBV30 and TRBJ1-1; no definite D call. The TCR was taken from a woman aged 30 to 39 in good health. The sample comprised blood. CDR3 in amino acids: CAWSDPWRNTEAFF. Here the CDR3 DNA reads TGTGCCTGGAGTGACCCATGGCGTAACACTGAAGCTTTCTTT.